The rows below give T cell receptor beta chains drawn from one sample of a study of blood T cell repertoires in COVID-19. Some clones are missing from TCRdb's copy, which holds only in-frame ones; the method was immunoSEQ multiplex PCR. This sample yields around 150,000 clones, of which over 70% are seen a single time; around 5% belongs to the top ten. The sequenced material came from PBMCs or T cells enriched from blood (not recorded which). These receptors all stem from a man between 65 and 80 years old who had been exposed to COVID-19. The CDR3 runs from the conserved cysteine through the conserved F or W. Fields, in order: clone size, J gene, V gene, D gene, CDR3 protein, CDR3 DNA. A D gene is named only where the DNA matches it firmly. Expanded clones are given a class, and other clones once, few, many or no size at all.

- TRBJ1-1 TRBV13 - CASSLDGRNEAFF TGTGCCAGCAGCTTGGACGGGAGGAATGAAGCTTTCTTT
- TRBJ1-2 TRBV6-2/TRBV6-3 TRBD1 CASSYKGQAFYGYTF TGTGCCAGCAGTTACAAGGGACAGGCCTTCTATGGCTACACCTTC
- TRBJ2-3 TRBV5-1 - CASSLGQSAPTDTQYF TGCGCCAGCAGCTTGGGACAGTCGGCTCCCACAGATACGCAGTATTTT
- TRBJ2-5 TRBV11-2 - CASSLSPGLETQYF TGTGCCAGCAGCCTAAGTCCGGGGTTGGAGACCCAGTACTTC
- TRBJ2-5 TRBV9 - CASSVAPGGETQYF TGTGCCAGCAGCGTAGCCCCGGGTGGGGAGACCCAGTACTTC
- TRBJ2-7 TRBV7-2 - CASSLESFPSYEQYF TGTGCCAGCAGCTTAGAAAGCTTCCCCTCCTACGAGCAGTACTTC
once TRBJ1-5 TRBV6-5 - CASIPARGSNQPQHF TGTGCCAGCATCCCCGCTAGGGGGAGCAATCAGCCCCAGCATTTT
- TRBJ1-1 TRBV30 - CAWITIHMDPFEGTEAFF TGTGCCTGGATCACTATCCATATGGACCCCTTTGAGGGCACTGAAGCTTTCTTT
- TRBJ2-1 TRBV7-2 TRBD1 CASSSDRARYNEQFF TGTGCCAGCAGCTCGGACAGGGCGAGATACAATGAGCAGTTCTTC
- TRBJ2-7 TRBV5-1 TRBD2 CASSSGLAGESHEQYF TGCGCCAGCAGCTCGGGACTAGCGGGAGAGTCCCACGAGCAGTACTTC
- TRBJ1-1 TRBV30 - CAWSVWGRSRTATEAFF TGTGCCTGGAGTGTCTGGGGCAGGAGTCGTACGGCGACTGAAGCTTTCTTT
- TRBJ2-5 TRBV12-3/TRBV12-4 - CASSSPAGTQYF TGTGCCAGCAGTTCTCCCGCGGGGACCCAGTACTTC
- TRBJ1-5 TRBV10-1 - CASRGRDKRRGNQPQHF TGCGCCAGCAGGGGCCGGGATAAAAGGCGCGGCAATCAGCCCCAGCATTTT
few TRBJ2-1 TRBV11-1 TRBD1 CASSLRGQGKYNEQFF TGTGCCAGCAGCTTACGGGGACAGGGCAAATACAATGAGCAGTTCTTC
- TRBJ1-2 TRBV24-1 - CATSVGVGGYTF TGTGCCACCAGTGTTGGTGTGGGCGGCTACACCTTC
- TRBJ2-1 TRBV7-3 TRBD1 CASRTGQGAYNEQFF TGTGCCAGCAGAACCGGACAGGGGGCCTACAATGAGCAGTTCTTC
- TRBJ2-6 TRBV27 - CASSRHLSGANVLTF TGTGCCAGCAGTCGACACCTATCTGGGGCCAACGTCCTGACTTTC
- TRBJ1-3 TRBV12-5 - CASGFGGAGNTIYF TGTGCTAGTGGTTTTGGAGGAGCTGGAAACACCATATATTTT
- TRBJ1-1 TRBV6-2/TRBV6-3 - CASSYSDVQVLLNTEAFF TGTGCCAGCAGTTACTCAGATGTTCAGGTGCTACTGAACACTGAAGCTTTCTTT
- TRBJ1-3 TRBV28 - CASSLGGFRSGNTIYF TGTGCCAGCAGTCTTGGAGGATTCCGCTCTGGAAACACCATATATTTT
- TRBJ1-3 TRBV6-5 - CASSYSGGFSGNTIYF TGTGCCAGCAGTTACTCAGGGGGATTCTCTGGAAACACCATATATTTT
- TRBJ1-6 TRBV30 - CAWTGAVSPLHF TGTGCCTGGACAGGGGCGGTTTCACCCCTCCACTTT
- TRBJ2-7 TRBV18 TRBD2 CASSQRLAGSYEQYF TGTGCCAGCTCACAGCGGCTAGCGGGTTCCTACGAGCAGTACTTC
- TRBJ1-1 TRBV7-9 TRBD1 CASRPGAGTAVPEAFF TGTGCCAGCAGACCAGGGGCCGGGACAGCGGTCCCTGAAGCTTTCTTT
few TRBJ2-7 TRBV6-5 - CASVWGRDPYYEQYF TGTGCCAGCGTTTGGGGTCGGGATCCCTACTACGAGCAGTACTTC
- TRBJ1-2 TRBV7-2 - CASSLSREDGYTF TGTGCCAGCAGCTTGTCAAGGGAGGATGGCTACACCTTC
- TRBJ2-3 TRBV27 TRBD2 CASSFLAGRDTQYF TGTGCCAGCAGTTTCCTAGCGGGAAGGGATACGCAGTATTTT
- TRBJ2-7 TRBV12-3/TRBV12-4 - CASSPGTYEQYF TGTGCCAGCAGTCCGGGGACCTACGAGCAGTACTTC
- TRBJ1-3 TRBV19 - CRGSSLSGNTIYF TGTCGGGGGTCCTCTCTTTCTGGAAACACCATATATTTT
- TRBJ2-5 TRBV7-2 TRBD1 CASSLATGVGETQYF TGTGCCAGCAGCTTGGCCACAGGGGTTGGTGAGACCCAGTACTTC
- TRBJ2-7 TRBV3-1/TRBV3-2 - CASSPRSISPSYEQYF TGTGCCAGCAGCCCCCGGTCTATATCACCAAGCTACGAGCAGTACTTC
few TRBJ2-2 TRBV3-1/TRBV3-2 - CASASYGELFF TGTGCCAGCGCGTCCTACGGGGAGCTGTTTTTT
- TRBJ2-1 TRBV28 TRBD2 CASSSRTSGFSYNEQFF TGTGCCAGCAGTTCCCGGACTAGCGGGTTCTCCTACAATGAGCAGTTCTTC
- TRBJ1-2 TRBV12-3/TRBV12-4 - CASGYSSYGYTF TGTGCCAGCGGATACAGCTCCTATGGCTACACCTTC
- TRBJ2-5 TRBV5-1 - CASSLVVARLDSQETQYF TGCGCCAGCAGCTTGGTTGTCGCTCGTCTTGACTCGCAAGAGACCCAGTACTTC
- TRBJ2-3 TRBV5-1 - CASSLGGPTDTQYF TGCGCCAGCAGCTTGGGAGGGCCCACAGATACGCAGTATTTT
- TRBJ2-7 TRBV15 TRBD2 CATSIHGGSSYEQYF TGTGCCACCAGCATACACGGGGGGAGCTCCTACGAGCAGTACTTC
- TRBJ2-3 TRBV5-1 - CASSPGTSADTQYF TGCGCCAGCAGCCCCGGGACTTCCGCCGATACGCAGTATTTT
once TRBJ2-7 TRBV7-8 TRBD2 CASSLGLAGPYEQYF TGTGCCAGCAGCTTAGGACTAGCGGGCCCCTACGAGCAGTACTTC
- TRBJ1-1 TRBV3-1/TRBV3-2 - CASSQAGGNTEAFF TGTGCCAGCAGCCAAGCCGGTGGGAACACTGAAGCTTTCTTT
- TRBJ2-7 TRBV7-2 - CASSLSNEQYF TGTGCCAGCAGCTTGAGTAACGAGCAGTACTTC
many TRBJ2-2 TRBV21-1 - CASSKRQGASGELFF TGTGCCAGCAGCAAGCGACAGGGGGCCAGCGGGGAGCTGTTTTTT
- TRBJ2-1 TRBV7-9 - CAGRDSYNEQFF TGTGCCGGGCGAGACTCCTACAATGAGCAGTTCTTC
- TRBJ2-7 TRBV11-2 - CASSFTDPRASSYEQYF TGTGCCAGCAGCTTTACTGACCCGAGGGCAAGCTCCTACGAGCAGTACTTC
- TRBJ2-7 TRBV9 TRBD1 CASSNRQGNVYEQYF TGTGCCAGCAGCAACCGACAGGGTAACGTCTACGAGCAGTACTTC